This section outlines one T cell receptor beta chain sequence together with its context. Its antigen is unidentified. One junction end does not reproduce the germline sequence, and a read error may be involved. All patients were untreated before thyroid surgery. The CDR3 spans 16 residues. Germline CDR1 SGDLS, CDR2 YYNGEE. Original data processing: Between-group CDR3 differences, defined by clinicopathological status, yielded a distant-metastasis classifier for papillary thyroid cancer. TCRdb reprocessed the PCR reads via MiXCR. The V and J calls shown here were made by TCRdb, not taken from the authors' results. The sample lists approximately 31,000 clones; around 30% were seen once. The data stem from a study of metastatic and nonmetastatic thyroid tumors. Background on the study: From malignant and benign thyroid patients, repertoires in blood and in tumor or nodule tissue were compared.

Findings and caveats of the study: It was reportedly found that TCR beta diversity was significantly higher in malignant thyroid tumors than in benign nodules, a difference seen in both blood and tumor samples.

The specimen sequenced was blood. The clonotype was recovered from a female donor with papillary thyroid cancer or a benign thyroid nodule (not recorded which). Some clones in this sample may be carry-over from other donors' samples. The V and J genes are TRBV9 and TRBJ2-1, with 11 nucleotides matching TRBD1. The CDR3 sequence is CAGSARWGTGGNEQFF. CDR3 sequence (DNA): TGTGCCGGCAGCGCAAGGTGGGGGACAGGGGGCAATGAGCAGTTCTTC.